The 4 T cell receptor beta chains reported below all come from one sample, sequenced in a study of control samples from healthy donors and cancer patients (dated by TCRdb to 2020 to 2021). Receptor libraries were prepared by the immunoSEQ multiplex PCR assay. In TCRdb, the immuneACCESS table is reduced to in-frame sequences with V and J assigned. These tables do not hold every clone; where another copy was compared, an unresolved V gene accounts for under half, and the others remain unexplained. The sample table holds some 150,000 clones, of which roughly 95% were seen once. 0.85% to 1.3% of the sample is held by the ten biggest clonotypes. Sequences were obtained from blood. These receptors all stem from a woman aged 25 to 39 in good health.

This chain uses TRBV5-1 with TRBJ2-5, with D tentatively TRBD2 (6 bases). Germline lookup yields CDR1 SGHRS and CDR2 YFSETQ. CDR3 size: 16 residues. The germline V and J ends were trimmed by 6 bases and 5 bases, with 23 bases remaining between them. The CDR3 coding sequence is TGCGCCAGCAACCCCCGCGGAGCGGGCCTCCGGGAGACCCAGTACTTC. This sequence encodes CASNPRGAGLRETQYF. The full variable domain, completed using reference TRBV5-1 and TRBJ2-5, is KAGVTQTPRYLIKTRGQQVTLSCSPISGHRSVSWYQQTPGQGLQFLFEYFSETQRNKGNFPGRFSGRQFSNSRSEMNVSTLELGDSALYLCASNPRGAGLRETQYFGPGTRLLVL.

The rearrangement links TRBV21-1 to TRBJ1-4. TRBV21-1 is a pseudogene. CDR3 length equals 17 residues. The CDR3 DNA sequence: TGTGCCAGCAGCAAAGCGCGGCAGTGCCTAACTAATGAAAAACTGTTTTTT. Protein sequence: CASSKARQCLTNEKLFF.

This chain links TRBV13 with TRBJ2-3, with 14 bases identical to TRBD2. Germline CDR1 PRHDT, CDR2 FYEKMQ (reference sequence). This CDR3 region has 18 residues. Losses at the gene ends were 5 bases for V and 0 bases for J; bases not matched to a gene: 7. CDR3 nucleotide sequence: TGTGCCAGCAGCGAGGGACTAGCGGGGGCCGGGAGCACAGATACGCAGTATTTT. Its protein product is CASSEGLAGAGSTDTQYF. Filled out from reference TRBV13 and TRBJ2-3, the complete variable domain reads AAGVIQSPRHLIKEKRETATLKCYPIPRHDTVYWYQQGPGQDPQFLISFYEKMQSDKGSIPDRFSAQQFSDYHSELNMSSLELGDSALYFCASSEGLAGAGSTDTQYFGPGTRLTVL.

This clone was seen once. Written as DNA, the CDR3 is TGTGCCAGCAGCCAAGTCGTAGCGGGAGCTGACGAGCAGTACTTC. This codes for CASSQVVAGADEQYF. This chain joins TRBV3-1 (or the pseudogene TRBV3-2) and TRBJ2-7; TRBD2 matches 9 bases. With V trimmed by 1 base and J by 5 bases, 6 bases remained unmatched. Germline loops: CDR1 LGHDT, CDR2 YNNKEL (reference sequence). The CDR3 runs 15 residues.